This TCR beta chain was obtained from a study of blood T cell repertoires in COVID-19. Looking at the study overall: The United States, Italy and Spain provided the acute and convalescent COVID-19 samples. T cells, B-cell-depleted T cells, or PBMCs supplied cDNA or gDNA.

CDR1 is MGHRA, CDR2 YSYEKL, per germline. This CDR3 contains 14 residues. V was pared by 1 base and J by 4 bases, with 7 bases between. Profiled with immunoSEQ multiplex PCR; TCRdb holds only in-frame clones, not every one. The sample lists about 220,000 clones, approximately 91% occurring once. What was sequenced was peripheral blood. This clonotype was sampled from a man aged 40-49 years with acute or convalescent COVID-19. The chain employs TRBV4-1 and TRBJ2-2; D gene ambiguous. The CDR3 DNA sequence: TGCGCCAGCAGCCAAGGGAAGCGCACCGGGGAGCTGTTTTTT. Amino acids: CASSQGKRTGELFF.